This T cell receptor beta chain derives from a study of PD-L1 blockade in urothelial cancer. The overall study: The patients first took atezolizumab around 2014, receiving 1,200 mg intravenously every 3 weeks. Specimens of blood held a median count of roughly 130,000 T cells. Chemotherapy regimens numbering 0 to 3 had been given to patients. Study observations and caveats: Clones that were tumor-associated expanded more in the blood of durable-benefit patients at 3 weeks.

About this clone: Its antigen remains unidentified.

Germline V gene data show CDR1 as SGHAT and CDR2 as FQNNGV. This CDR3 is 16 amino acids long. With 7 bases clipped from V and 4 bases from J, the junction kept 12 bases outside the gene matches. Clones were read by immunoSEQ multiplex PCR, and TCRdb kept only the in-frame ones, dropping some. Among some 80,000 clones listed, over 80% were seen once. The sample's time point: pretreatment peripheral blood. Here the sequenced sample was PBMCs, taken around atezolizumab (anti-PD-L1) treatment. The V gene is TRBV11-2, the J gene TRBJ2-7; 11 bases match TRBD2. This receptor was taken from a man between 35 and 55 years old with urothelial cancer. The CDR3 nucleotides read TGTGCCAGCATCCCCGATGGGGCTAGCGGGAGGTACGAGCAGTACTTC. Its protein product is CASIPDGASGRYEQYF.